One and the same sample provided the 32 T cell receptor beta chains below, sequenced in a study of beta chain features in type 1 diabetes. Regarding the study as a whole: Within each of all four CD4+ subsets, Type 1 diabetes patients had TCRB CDR3s that were moderately but significantly shorter.

No antigens are known for them. Sequencing targeted expressed TCRB transcripts, as all isolated RNA had been reverse transcribed. Only in-frame clones appear in the TCRdb table, and some are missing; sequencing was by immunoSEQ multiplex PCR. The repertoire includes 600,000 or so clones, 9.5% to 15% of them detected once, and more than 0.095% sits in the top ten. The sequenced sample consisted of naive CD4+ T cells from blood. These receptors were obtained from a man aged 25 to 45 with type 1 diabetes.

This chain uses TRBV2 with TRBJ2-3; either TRBD1 or TRBD2 may supply D (5 bases each). Per germline, CDR1 SNHLY and CDR2 FYNNEI. CDR3 size: 14 residues. Trimming pared 5 bases from V and 4 bases from J, leaving 13 bases between. CDR3 DNA: TGTGCCAGCAGTTCCGGGACCGTCGCAGATACGCAGTATTTT. Translation gives CASSSGTVADTQYF.

In this sample, this clone turned up a few times. The chain has TRBV5-4 and TRBJ2-7, with TRBD2 matching 8 bases. Unmatched junction bases numbered 16, after V lost 4 bases and J lost 7 bases. The CDR3 is made up of 16 amino acids. Germline lookup yields CDR1 SGHNT and CDR2 YYREEE (reference sequence). As DNA, the CDR3 is TGTGCCAGCAGCCCCCGCCCGCTAGCGGGTTCTCGGGAGCAGTACTTC. Amino acids: CASSPRPLAGSREQYF.

The table lists this clone with a few counts. The chain links TRBV29-1 to TRBJ2-1, with 11 nucleotides matching TRBD1. CDR1 and CDR2 from the germline V gene are SQVTM and ANQGSEA. Trimming at V came to 2 bases and at J to 2 bases, leaving 2 bases not matched to a gene. There are 15 residues in the CDR3. In DNA, the CDR3 is TGCAGCGTTGAACGGACAGGGGGCGCCTACAATGAGCAGTTCTTC. This codes for CSVERTGGAYNEQFF.

This rearrangement joins TRBV9 to TRBJ1-2; the D is unclear. The germline CDR1 and CDR2 sequences are SGDLS and YYNGEE. Trimming stripped 4 bases from V and 8 bases from J, with 12 bases between. The CDR3 is 12 amino acids. CDR3 coding DNA: TGTGCCAGCAGCCCCCACGGTTCCGGCTACACCTTC. It codes for CASSPHGSGYTF.

This clone was counted between two and nine times. This chain uses TRBV9 with TRBJ1-1; D not certain. Germline CDR1 SGDLS, CDR2 YYNGEE. CDR3 size: 13 residues. V lost 2 bases to trimming and J lost 1 base, with 6 bases between them. The CDR3 protein is CASSVGRNTEAFF. The CDR3 DNA is TGTGCCAGCAGCGTGGGTCGGAACACTGAAGCTTTCTTT.

This clone turned up a few times. The chain combines TRBV28 with TRBJ2-1, with 14 nucleotides matching TRBD2. This CDR3 is built from 14 residues. In germline, CDR1 is MDHEN, CDR2 SYDVKM. V was clipped by 5 bases and J by 9 bases; unmatched bases: 3. The CDR3 loop is CASSGTSGGGEQFF. As DNA, the CDR3 is TGTGCCAGCAGTGGGACTAGCGGGGGAGGTGAGCAGTTCTTC.

There are a few counts of this clone. For the CDR3, the DNA is TGCGCCAGCAGCTTAAAAGGGGAAGGTGTTGTGTCCCAGTACTTC. This encodes CASSLKGEGVVSQYF. V usage is TRBV5-1 and J usage is TRBJ2-5; D is possibly TRBD1 (5 bases). Germline CDR1 reads SGHRS; CDR2 reads YFSETQ. V gave up 2 bases and J gave up 9 bases, with 20 bases separating them. The CDR3 is 15 amino acids. The complete variable domain, with remaining parts taken from reference TRBV5-1 and TRBJ2-5, reads KAGVTQTPRYLIKTRGQQVTLSCSPISGHRSVSWYQQTPGQGLQFLFEYFSETQRNKGNFPGRFSGRQFSNSRSEMNVSTLELGDSALYLCASSLKGEGVVSQYFGPGTRLLVL.

This clone came up a few times. The chain links TRBV14 to TRBJ1-3; no firm D call. Trimming removed 0 bases from V and 0 bases from J, with 18 bases in between. Germline loops: CDR1 SGHDN, CDR2 FVKESK. The CDR3 is 19 residues long. CDR3 residues: CASSQETGISRPSGNTIYF. CDR3 nucleotide sequence: TGTGCCAGCAGCCAAGAAACGGGGATATCTCGCCCCTCTGGAAACACCATATATTTT.

V usage is TRBV11-3 and J usage is TRBJ2-7; tentative D call: TRBD1 (5 bases). CDR3 length: 16 residues. With 8 bases removed from V and 3 bases from J, the gap between germline ends came to 23 bases. CDR1 and CDR2 (germline): SGHNT, YENEEA. The CDR3 region has the DNA TGTGCCAGCTCACACCCCAAAGACAGTACCATCTACGAGCAGTACTTC. Translating it yields CASSHPKDSTIYEQYF.

This clone was counted between two and nine times. The sample holds other DNA sequences that translate to the same CDR3. The chain couples TRBV5-1 to TRBJ2-5, with D uncertain. This CDR3 contains 14 residues. Trimming cost V 0 bases and J 0 bases, with 6 bases left between them. Germline V gene lookup returns CDR1 SGHRS and CDR2 YFSETQ. In DNA form, the CDR3 reads TGCGCCAGCAGCTTGGGGCAGTACCAAGAGACCCAGTACTTC. Translated: CASSLGQYQETQYF.

Remarks on this clone: Other DNA variants within this sample encode the same CDR3. The V gene is TRBV6-1, the J gene TRBJ2-3, with D unclear. From germline, CDR1 is MNHNS and CDR2 SASEGT. This CDR3 is 12 amino acids long. V lost 8 bases to trimming and J lost 3 bases, with 9 bases between them. Here the CDR3 reads CASGRSTDTQYF. The CDR3 coding sequence is TGTGCCAGCGGCCGGTCAACAGATACGCAGTATTTT.

Concerning this clone itself: The sample holds other DNA sequences that translate to the same CDR3. The V call is TRBV7-2, the J call TRBJ2-3, with D unresolved. In germline, CDR1 is SGHTA, CDR2 FQGNSA. V was clipped by 5 bases and J by 0 bases, with 3 bases between them. The CDR3 has 12 residues. The CDR3 here is CASSRSTDTQYF. The CDR3 DNA reads TGTGCCAGCAGCCGTAGCACAGATACGCAGTATTTT.

The V and J genes are TRBV5-8 and TRBJ1-4, with TRBD1 matching 7 bases. Germline lookup yields CDR1 SGHTS and CDR2 YDEGEE. This CDR3 spans 15 amino acids. Trimming took 3 bases from V and 6 from J; bases not matched to a gene: 8. As DNA, the CDR3 is TGTGCCAGCAGCTCTTCGACAGGGTGGTATGAAAAACTGTTTTTT. Amino acids: CASSSSTGWYEKLFF. The full variable domain, rest sourced from reference TRBV5-8 and TRBJ1-4, is EAGVTQSPTHLIKTRGQQATLRCSPISGHTSVYWYQQALGLGLQFLLWYDEGEERNRGNFPPRFSGRQFPNYSSELNVNALELEDSALYLCASSSSTGWYEKLFFGSGTQLSVL.

Here the CDR3 reads CASSAGGQETQYF. The CDR3 coding sequence is TGTGCCAGCAGCGCGGGGGGCCAAGAGACCCAGTACTTC. The chain joins TRBV7-7 to TRBJ2-5, with TRBD2 matching over 8 bases. Germline assignment: CDR1 SSHAT and CDR2 FNYEAQ (reference sequence). The CDR3 is made up of 13 amino acids. V shed 5 bases and J 1 base; nucleotides not matched to a gene: 0. The full variable domain, in which reference TRBV7-7 and TRBJ2-5 provide the parts outside the CDR3, is GAGVSQSPRYKVTKRGQDVTLRCDPISSHATLYWYQQALGQGPEFLTYFNYEAQPDKSGLPSDRFSAERPEGSISTLTIQRTEQRDSAMYRCASSAGGQETQYFGPGTRLLVL.

The rearrangement uses TRBV6-5 and TRBJ2-1; 7 bases agree with TRBD1. Germline CDR1 reads MNHEY; CDR2 reads SVGAGI. The CDR3 length is 14 residues. Trimming cost V 5 bases and J 1 base; bases outside gene matches: 2. The CDR3 region has the DNA TGTGCCAGCAGTGCGACAGGGTCCTACAATGAGCAGTTCTTC. Amino acid sequence: CASSATGSYNEQFF.

The chain has TRBV5-6 and TRBJ2-7; 11 positions match TRBD1. Per germline, CDR1 SGHDT and CDR2 YYEEEE. The trim removed 4 bases at V and 10 bases at J, leaving 4 bases unmatched. This CDR3 is 12 amino acids long. DNA for the CDR3: TGTGCCAGCAGCACGGGACAGGGGGACCAGTACTTC. Its protein product is CASSTGQGDQYF.

This clone has only a few counts. This chain connects TRBV19 to TRBJ1-2; 7 positions agree with TRBD1. The V gene end was trimmed by 9 bases and the J gene end by 5 bases; junction bases not matched to a gene: 9. CDR3 length: 13 residues. Looked up from germline, CDR1 is LNHDA and CDR2 is SQIVND (reference sequence). The CDR3 bases are TGTGCCAGCGGGGAAGGGACAGTTTATGGCTACACCTTC. Protein product: CASGEGTVYGYTF.

This clone has a handful of counts. This sequence joins TRBV21-1 and TRBJ2-7; the D call of TRBD1 is as the table states it, not checked on the DNA. TRBV21-1 is reported as a pseudogene. The CDR3 contains 13 residues. This CDR3 reads CASSNYRGYEQYF. The CDR3 nucleotides are TGTGCCAGCAGCAACTACAGGGGCTACGAGCAGTACTTC.

The sample holds a few counts of this clone. The sample contains more than one DNA sequence encoding this CDR3. This chain joins TRBV7-2 and TRBJ1-2; D not resolved. The germline V gene has CDR1 SGHTA and CDR2 FQGNSA. Trimming left V 2 bases short and J 4 bases short, with 11 bases between. The CDR3 has 14 amino acids. The CDR3 protein is CASSLSGGSYGYTF. The CDR3 nucleotides are TGTGCCAGCAGCTTATCAGGAGGGTCCTATGGCTACACCTTC.

This clone showed up just a few times. This chain connects TRBV7-2 to TRBJ2-7, with TRBD1 as a possible D gene (6 bases). The CDR3 totals 11 residues. Trimming removed 4 bases at V and 13 bases at J, with 14 bases between. Germline-derived CDR1 and CDR2 are SGHTA and FQGNSA. The CDR3 DNA reads TGTGCCAGCAGCTCGGGTGGGGGCCCTTACTTC. Residues: CASSSGGGPYF.

V usage is TRBV28 and J usage is TRBJ1-5; 9 nucleotides agree with TRBD1. Germline V gene sequence: CDR1 MDHEN, CDR2 SYDVKM. J lost 6 bases, V lost 5 bases, and 5 bases had no gene match. This CDR3 spans 14 amino acids. The DNA of the CDR3 is TGTGCCAGCAGTCGAACAGGGGGCGGTCAGCCCCAGCATTTT. Its translation is CASSRTGGGQPQHF.

This chain connects TRBV7-9 to TRBJ2-5, with D perhaps matching TRBD2 (6 bases). The CDR3 length is 14 residues. V lost 5 bases and J 4 bases, leaving 14 bases between the germline ends. CDR1 and CDR2 from the germline V gene are SEHNR and FQNEAQ (reference sequence). The CDR3 region has the DNA TGTGCCAGCAGCCCCAAGACTAGTACAGAGACCCAGTACTTC. Residues: CASSPKTSTETQYF.

In this sample, this clone turned up many times. This sequence joins TRBV14 and TRBJ2-6, with D hard to call. Germline V gene sequence: CDR1 SGHDN, CDR2 FVKESK. This CDR3 comprises 13 residues. Deletions cut 2 bases from V and 2 bases from J, with 1 base between. The CDR3 DNA reads as TGTGCCAGCAGCCAAACTGGGGCCAACGTCCTGACTTTC. Its translation: CASSQTGANVLTF.

This clone came up a few times. This rearrangement joins TRBV5-4 to TRBJ1-3, with D unresolved. The V and J ends lost 4 bases and 3 bases respectively, with 11 bases between them. Germline loops: CDR1 SGHNT, CDR2 YYREEE (reference sequence). The CDR3 has 14 residues. CDR3: CASSGPRDGNTIYF. In DNA, the CDR3 is TGTGCCAGCAGCGGGCCTAGGGATGGAAACACCATATATTTT.

This clone turned up a few times. The chain combines TRBV7-9 with TRBJ2-7; 10 nucleotides line up with TRBD1. Trimming removed 1 base from V and 2 bases from J; junction bases left unmatched: 11. The CDR3 runs to 18 residues. In germline, CDR1 is SEHNR, CDR2 FQNEAQ (reference sequence). In nucleotides, the CDR3 is TGTGCCAGCAGCTTAGGCGCGGCGGGGACAGGGGAACCCTACGAGCAGTACTTC. This sequence encodes CASSLGAAGTGEPYEQYF.

This sequence joins TRBV18 and TRBJ2-3; perhaps TRBD1 as D (6 bases). The CDR3 is made up of 13 amino acids. Germline V CDR1 and CDR2: KGHSH, LQKENI. V was shortened by 5 bases and J by 10 bases, with 16 bases between the two germline ends. The CDR3, as DNA: TGTGCCAGCTCAGACACAGGGAACAATGCGCAGTATTTT. Amino acids: CASSDTGNNAQYF.

This clone was seen more than once but under ten times. V gene TRBV29-1 combines with J gene TRBJ2-2, with D perhaps TRBD2 (6 bases). Between the trimmed V and J ends, which lost 5 bases and 6 bases, there was a span of 19 bases. CDR1 and CDR2 from the germline V gene are SQVTM and ANQGSEA. The CDR3 spans 15 residues. Written as DNA, the CDR3 is TGCAGCGTTTCCGGACTCGGGGGAGGCGCCGGGGAGCTGTTTTTT. Translation gives CSVSGLGGGAGELFF.

The chain is built from TRBV7-2 and TRBJ2-7; no clear D gene. The V gene lost 8 bases and the J gene lost 5 bases, with 10 bases spanning the gap. The CDR3 is made up of 11 amino acids. The germline CDR1 and CDR2 sequences are SGHTA and FQGNSA. The CDR3 is CASGRPDEQYF. As DNA, the CDR3 is TGTGCCAGCGGACGGCCCGACGAGCAGTACTTC.

V usage is TRBV9 and J usage is TRBJ2-7, with 9 bases identical to TRBD1. V was clipped by 4 bases and J by 4 bases; unmatched bases: 9. The V gene's germline CDR1 is SGDLS and CDR2 YYNGEE. The CDR3 is made up of 15 amino acids. This CDR3 reads CASSLQTGGVYEQYF. The CDR3 DNA follows: TGTGCCAGCAGCCTCCAGACAGGGGGGGTTTACGAGCAGTACTTC.

The chain has TRBV6-5 and TRBJ2-3; 8 bases match TRBD1. The V gene end was trimmed by 4 bases and the J gene end by 1 base; junction bases not matched to a gene: 7. Per germline, CDR1 MNHEY and CDR2 SVGAGI. The CDR3 contains 16 residues. This CDR3 is CASSSDRGGGTDTQYF. The CDR3, as DNA: TGTGCCAGCAGTTCAGACAGGGGAGGTGGCACAGATACGCAGTATTTT.

The chain recombines TRBV4-2 with TRBJ1-5; the match to TRBD1 covers 12 bases. V shed 1 base and J 5 bases; nucleotides not matched to a gene: 6. CDR1 is LGHNA, CDR2 YNFKEQ, per germline. This CDR3 is 17 amino acids long. CDR3 amino acids: CASSQVGTGGSDQPQHF. The DNA for the CDR3 is TGTGCCAGCAGCCAAGTCGGGACAGGGGGCTCCGATCAGCCCCAGCATTTT.

This clone was observed a handful of times. The chain recombines TRBV4-3 with TRBJ1-4; D gene uncertain. V lost 4 bases to trimming and J lost 5 bases, with 14 bases between them. Germline V CDR1 and CDR2: LGHNA, YSLEER. This CDR3 is built from 15 residues. In DNA form, the CDR3 reads TGCGCCAGCAGCCTAATCGGGCCCTCAAATGAAAAACTGTTTTTT. Translating gives CASSLIGPSNEKLFF.